This passage covers 21 T cell receptor beta chains from one sample sequenced in a study of shared clonotypes between healthy human individuals. Profiled with immunoSEQ multiplex PCR; TCRdb holds only in-frame clones, not every one. The sample has 2 million to 2.5 million clones, 85% to 95% seen once; the top ten hold 0.1% to 0.15%. Sequenced sample: naive CD4+ T cells sorted from blood. Sample subset: CD45RA+ positively selected. The receptors were gathered from a man younger than 30 in good health.

The chain uses TRBV19 and TRBJ1-1; the D is unclear. This CDR3 comprises 12 residues. V dropped 5 bases and J dropped 4 bases, with 8 bases sitting between them. Germline values: CDR1 LNHDA, CDR2 SQIVND (reference sequence). CDR3 DNA sequence: TGTGCCAGTAGTCTCTTAGGCACTGAAGCTTTCTTT. It specifies CASSLLGTEAFF.

This clone showed up just once. The chain couples TRBV6-5 to TRBJ2-1; TRBD2 might be the D (6 bases). Between the trimmed V and J ends, which lost 10 bases and 5 bases, there was a span of 21 bases. Germline V gives CDR1 MNHEY, CDR2 SVGAGI. The CDR3 spans 15 residues. The CDR3 here is CATSRGGLPNNEQFF. The DNA of the CDR3 is TGTGCCACCTCGCGGGGAGGACTCCCTAACAATGAGCAGTTCTTC.

V and J are TRBV6-6 and TRBJ1-5; D is uncertain. This CDR3 spans 13 amino acids. Germline loops: CDR1 MNHNY, CDR2 SVGAGI (reference sequence). V dropped 6 bases and J dropped 3 bases, with 9 bases sitting between them. Written as DNA, the CDR3 is TGTGCCAGCAGCCCCGGCCCCAATCAGCCCCAGCATTTT. Amino acid sequence: CASSPGPNQPQHF.

Remarks on this clone: The sample contains more than one DNA sequence encoding this CDR3. This rearrangement joins TRBV30 to TRBJ1-5, with 7 bases lining up with TRBD1. V trimming: 2 bases; J trimming: 1 base; junction bases outside the gene matches: 2. The germline gives CDR1 GTSNPN, CDR2 SVGIG (reference sequence). The CDR3 spans 14 residues. As DNA, the CDR3 is TGTGCCTGGAGTAGGGGGCAGAGCAATCAGCCCCAGCATTTT. Its protein is CAWSRGQSNQPQHF.

The chain links TRBV9 to TRBJ1-5; D is undetermined. Per the germline V gene, CDR1 is SGDLS and CDR2 is YYNGEE. The V and J ends lost 4 bases and 4 bases respectively, with 12 bases between them. CDR3 length equals 14 residues. The CDR3 spells CASSPGSFNQPQHF. In nucleotides, the CDR3 is TGTGCCAGCAGCCCCGGGAGCTTTAATCAGCCCCAGCATTTT.

J is TRBJ2-5 and V is TRBV30; D is unresolved. The CDR3 sequence is 13 residues long. From germline, CDR1 is GTSNPN and CDR2 SVGIG (reference sequence). Trimming left V 1 base short and J 5 bases short, with 11 bases between. The CDR3 is CAWSDSPRETQYF. For the CDR3, the DNA is TGTGCCTGGAGTGACAGCCCCAGGGAGACCCAGTACTTC.

J is TRBJ2-7 and V is TRBV4-3, with D unresolved. Trimming shortened V by 0 bases and J by 0 bases, and 9 bases separated the two germline ends. Germline V gives CDR1 LGHNA, CDR2 YSLEER. The CDR3 length is 15 residues. The chain's CDR3 is CASSQDVVSSYEQYF. Written as DNA, the CDR3 is TGCGCCAGCAGCCAAGATGTGGTTAGCTCCTACGAGCAGTACTTC.

The chain combines TRBV10-3 with TRBJ1-2; unclear D gene. V lost 3 bases and J lost 7, with 6 bases in between. The CDR3 spans 11 residues. Germline loops: CDR1 ENHRY, CDR2 SYGVKD. The CDR3 here is CAISDLSGYTF. CDR3 DNA: TGTGCCATCAGTGACTTAAGTGGCTACACCTTC.

The chain combines TRBV13 with TRBJ2-4; 8 nucleotides align to TRBD1. The CDR3 runs to 17 residues. CDR1 is PRHDT and CDR2 is FYEKMQ in the germline V gene (reference sequence). After removal of 0 bases from V and 2 bases from J, the junction contained 6 bases not matched to a gene. DNA of the CDR3: TGTGCCAGCAGCTTAGGCACGCAGGGGGCTTCCAAAAACATTCAGTACTTC. As protein: CASSLGTQGASKNIQYF.

This chain links TRBV9 with TRBJ1-4; 7 bases are a match to TRBD1. The germline V gene has CDR1 SGDLS and CDR2 YYNGEE. Trimming at V came to 4 bases and at J to 6 bases, leaving 12 bases not matched to a gene. This CDR3 has 16 amino acids. CDR3 nucleotides: TGTGCCAGCAGCTCCCAGCCGGGACAGCCTTATGAAAAACTGTTTTTT. Residues: CASSSQPGQPYEKLFF.

This clone was seen just once. The CDR3 coding sequence is TGTGCCAGCAGTTTGGACAGGACGGAAAAACTGTTTTTT. Its translation: CASSLDRTEKLFF. The rearrangement joins TRBV2 to TRBJ1-4; 7 bases fit TRBD1. This CDR3 has 13 amino acids. Trimming cost V 5 bases and J 8 bases; bases outside gene matches: 5. Germline V CDR1 and CDR2: SNHLY, FYNNEI.

The chain links TRBV29-1 to TRBJ2-7, with a tentative D call TRBD1 (5 bases). V was cut by 8 bases and J by 1 base, with 15 bases left in between. CDR3 size: 13 residues. Germline V gene data show CDR1 as SQVTM and CDR2 as ANQGSEA. CDR3 residues: CSYQDILSYEQYF. The CDR3 DNA reads TGCAGCTACCAGGACATATTGTCCTACGAGCAGTACTTC.

This clone was seen once. This chain connects TRBV28 to TRBJ2-3, with 9 bases aligning to TRBD2. CDR3 length equals 17 residues. Unmatched junction bases numbered 11, after V lost 6 bases and J lost 1 base. From germline, CDR1 is MDHEN and CDR2 SYDVKM. The CDR3 is CASRPSAGGGGTDTQYF. CDR3 sequence (DNA): TGTGCCAGCAGACCATCCGCCGGCGGGGGGGGCACAGATACGCAGTATTTT.

The genes are TRBV7-8 and TRBJ1-6, with D unclear. V shed 1 base and J shed 7 bases, with 14 bases lying between them. Germline CDR1 SGHVS, CDR2 FQNEAQ. This CDR3 region has 16 residues. The CDR3 here is CASSLGSTMVNSPLHF. Here the CDR3 DNA reads TGTGCCAGCAGCTTAGGCTCGACGATGGTAAATTCACCCCTCCACTTT.

This chain links TRBV5-5 with TRBJ2-5; weak D call: TRBD1 (6 bases). The DNA end is a closer match to TRBJ2-7, so the J assignment may be wrong. The germline V gene encodes CDR1 SGHKS and CDR2 YYEKEE (reference sequence). This CDR3 has 15 amino acids. This CDR3 reads CASSLSGQGSHEQYF. The DNA for the CDR3 is TGTGCCAGCAGCTTGTCCGGGCAGGGGTCCCACGAGCAGTACTTC.

The chain is built from TRBV5-4 and TRBJ2-5; 7 nucleotides match TRBD1. The CDR3 is 15 amino acids. Germline lookup yields CDR1 SGHNT and CDR2 YYREEE (reference sequence). Losses at the gene ends were 4 bases for V and 8 bases for J; bases not matched to a gene: 14. In DNA, the CDR3 is TGTGCCAGCAGCGCCCAGGGGGTCGGGGTACTTACCCAGTACTTC. Translated, it gives CASSAQGVGVLTQYF.

This clone came up a few times. The gene calls are TRBV11-2 and TRBJ2-7; TRBD2 aligns across 10 bases. V lost 2 bases to trimming and J lost 6 bases; unmatched junction nucleotides: 7. There are 15 residues in the CDR3. Germline assignment: CDR1 SGHAT and CDR2 FQNNGV. CDR3 residues: CASSLTPGLAFEQYF. Written as DNA, the CDR3 is TGTGCCAGCAGCTTAACCCCGGGACTAGCGTTCGAGCAGTACTTC.

The chain uses TRBV7-2 and TRBJ2-5; 8 bases align to TRBD2. CDR3 length: 15 amino acids. Germline trimming cut 3 bases from V and 4 bases from J; bases unmatched to any gene: 7. The germline V gene has CDR1 SGHTA and CDR2 FQGNSA. The DNA for the CDR3 is TGTGCCAGCAGCTTTTTAGCGGGAACTGGAGAGACCCAGTACTTC. Protein product: CASSFLAGTGETQYF.

This chain links TRBV5-1 with TRBJ1-1; D gene unclear. The CDR3 loop spans 13 amino acids. The ends were cut back, 4 bases at V and 5 bases at J, with 12 bases in the middle. CDR1 is SGHRS and CDR2 is YFSETQ in the germline V gene. The CDR3 DNA follows: TGCGCCAGCAGCATGTTGGGTTGGACTGAAGCTTTCTTT. Translated, it gives CASSMLGWTEAFF.

This clone was observed a single time. Other nucleotide sequences in the sample specify the same CDR3. The rearrangement joins TRBV6-1 to TRBJ2-3; D is undetermined. The CDR3 loop spans 14 amino acids. Per the germline V gene, CDR1 is MNHNS and CDR2 is SASEGT. The V end was cut by 3 bases, the J end by 2 bases, with 9 bases between. CDR3 protein: CASSDGPYTDTQYF. As DNA, the CDR3 is TGTGCCAGCAGTGACGGACCATACACAGATACGCAGTATTTT.

The chain combines TRBV6-1 with TRBJ2-7, with 11 bases matching TRBD2. This CDR3 is 13 amino acids long. V shed 6 bases, J shed 7 bases, and the junction held 5 bases outside the gene matches. Per the germline V gene, CDR1 is MNHNS and CDR2 is SASEGT. CDR3 sequence (DNA): TGTGCCAGCAGACTAGCGGGAGCAGGTGAGCAGTACTTC. It is translated as CASRLAGAGEQYF.